The 24 T cell receptor beta chains below all came from one sample that was sequenced in a study of blood T cell repertoires in COVID-19. TCRdb's table, derived via immunoSEQ multiplex PCR, lists solely in-frame clones and lacks some. The sample holds some 220,000 clones, 84% seen once. The sample was peripheral blood. The receptors derive from a woman between 55 and 75 years old who had recovered from COVID-19.

This chain uses TRBV6-6 with TRBJ2-1; D not resolved. The CDR3 has 14 amino acids. The V gene lost 8 bases and the J gene lost 0 bases, with 11 bases spanning the gap. Germline V gene sequence: CDR1 MNHNY, CDR2 SVGAGI (reference sequence). CDR3 sequence: CASDSWHSYNEQFF. The CDR3 DNA follows: TGTGCCAGCGACTCTTGGCACTCCTACAATGAGCAGTTCTTC.

This clone has just one count. V gene TRBV24-1 combines with J gene TRBJ1-1, with 7 bases that match TRBD1. The CDR3 is made up of 14 amino acids. Germline trimming cut 7 bases from V and 3 bases from J; bases unmatched to any gene: 7. Per the germline V gene, CDR1 is KGHDR and CDR2 is SFDVKD. CDR3 DNA sequence: TGTGCCACCAGCGCCCAGGGACAGCACACTGAAGCTTTCTTT. Translated: CATSAQGQHTEAFF.

The chain has TRBV19 and TRBJ2-1; 7 nucleotides align to TRBD1. This CDR3 region has 15 residues. Germline CDR1 is LNHDA and CDR2 is SQIVND (reference sequence). The ends lost 1 base at V and 4 bases at J; junction bases unmatched: 4. DNA for the CDR3: TGTGCCAGTAGTATAGCCGGGACAGAGTACAATGAGCAGTTCTTC. Translating it yields CASSIAGTEYNEQFF. Drawing the rest from reference TRBV19 and TRBJ2-1, the complete variable domain is DGGITQSPKYLFRKEGQNVTLSCEQNLNHDAMYWYRQDPGQGLRLIYYSQIVNDFQKGDIAEGYSVSREKKESFPLTVTSAQKNPTAFYLCASSIAGTEYNEQFFGPGTRLTVL.

This rearrangement joins TRBV6-5 to TRBJ1-1, with D perhaps TRBD1 (5 bases). Trimming removed 8 bases from V and 4 bases from J, with 14 bases in between. In germline, CDR1 is MNHEY, CDR2 SVGAGI. This CDR3 has 13 amino acids. DNA for the CDR3: TGTGCCAGCTCGTGGCAGGGAAGCACTGAAGCTTTCTTT. It is translated as CASSWQGSTEAFF.

This chain links TRBV5-8 with TRBJ2-3; no definite D call. Germline values: CDR1 SGHTS, CDR2 YDEGEE. The CDR3 consists of 14 residues. V was shortened by 1 base and J by 6 bases, with 12 bases between the two germline ends. CDR3 residues: CASSLRQVQDTQYF. CDR3 nucleotides: TGTGCCAGCAGCTTGAGGCAGGTCCAGGATACGCAGTATTTT.

This clone was seen a few times. The chain uses TRBV15 and TRBJ1-1, with 8 bases identical to TRBD1. The CDR3 consists of 14 residues. Germline V gene lookup returns CDR1 LNHNV and CDR2 YYDKDF (reference sequence). V dropped 3 bases and J dropped 4; count of bases not matched to a gene: 4. The CDR3 DNA reads as TGTGCCACCAGCAGCCACAGGGGGATCACTGAAGCTTTCTTT. This codes for CATSSHRGITEAFF.

The J gene is TRBJ2-1, the V gene TRBV10-3, with TRBD2 identical over 15 bases. The germline gives CDR1 ENHRY, CDR2 SYGVKD. V trimming: 4 bases; J trimming: 0 bases; junction bases outside the gene matches: 7. The CDR3 is 19 residues long. CDR3 sequence: CAISGLGLAGGLSYNEQFF. CDR3 coding DNA: TGTGCCATCAGTGGCTTGGGACTAGCGGGGGGACTCTCCTACAATGAGCAGTTCTTC.

The chain recombines TRBV19 with TRBJ1-6; possibly TRBD1 for D (5 bases). The germline gives CDR1 LNHDA, CDR2 SQIVND (reference sequence). The CDR3 is 15 residues long. V was trimmed by 4 bases and J by 4 bases, leaving 11 bases between them. DNA of the CDR3: TGTGCCAGTAGTAGCTGGGAGGGGTATAATTCACCCCTCCACTTT. Its translation: CASSSWEGYNSPLHF.

The V call is TRBV5-1, the J call TRBJ1-4; 10 nucleotides line up with TRBD1. V lost 0 bases, J lost 5 bases, and 4 bases stayed unmatched. Germline-derived CDR1 and CDR2 are SGHRS and YFSETQ. This CDR3 comprises 16 residues. CDR3 in DNA: TGCGCCAGCAGCTTGGATCCGGGACAGGGGAATGAAAAACTGTTTTTT. Protein product: CASSLDPGQGNEKLFF.

The V and J genes are TRBV3-1 (or the pseudogene TRBV3-2) and TRBJ1-1; maybe TRBD1 (5 bases). V lost 4 bases to trimming and J lost 4 bases, with 13 bases between them. This CDR3 contains 14 residues. Germline assignment: CDR1 LGHDT and CDR2 YNNKEL (reference sequence). The chain's CDR3 is CASSPRADTTEAFF. DNA of the CDR3: TGTGCCAGCAGCCCCAGGGCGGATACCACTGAAGCTTTCTTT.

This chain joins TRBV6-6 and TRBJ1-1, with a possible D match to TRBD1 (6 bases). Trimming left V 2 bases short and J 5 bases short, with 18 bases between. Germline V gives CDR1 MNHNY, CDR2 SVGAGI (reference sequence). The CDR3 is 16 residues long. The CDR3 DNA follows: TGTGCCAGCAGTTACGCGTATCAGGGGAGTTGGACTGAAGCTTTCTTT. The encoded protein is CASSYAYQGSWTEAFF.

This rearrangement joins TRBV15 to TRBJ2-1, with 11 positions matching TRBD2. The CDR3 has 20 residues. The germline V gene encodes CDR1 LNHNV and CDR2 YYDKDF (reference sequence). Losses at the gene ends were 2 bases for V and 6 bases for J; bases not matched to a gene: 18. CDR3 amino acids: CATSRHRTSGLGYYPNEQFF. The CDR3 DNA reads TGTGCCACCAGCAGACATAGGACTAGCGGGCTGGGATATTACCCCAATGAGCAGTTCTTC.

The chain recombines TRBV7-2 with TRBJ1-2, with a weak D call TRBD1 (5 bases). V gave up 9 bases and J gave up 3 bases, with 14 bases separating them. This CDR3 is 13 amino acids long. Per germline, CDR1 SGHTA and CDR2 FQGNSA. CDR3 region: CASLGGNDYGYTF. As DNA, the CDR3 is TGTGCCAGTCTCGGGGGAAATGACTATGGCTACACCTTC.

The rearrangement joins TRBV11-1 to TRBJ2-2; 7 bases are shared with TRBD2. This CDR3 region has 16 residues. The V gene's germline CDR1 is SGHAT and CDR2 FQDESV (reference sequence). Germline trimming cut 1 base from V and 7 bases from J; bases unmatched to any gene: 9. The CDR3 protein is CASSLDSPGLDGELFF. Written as DNA, the CDR3 is TGTGCCAGCAGCTTAGATTCCCCTGGACTAGACGGGGAGCTGTTTTTT.

The V gene is TRBV18, the J gene TRBJ1-6; 9 bases line up with TRBD1. Germline V gene lookup returns CDR1 KGHSH and CDR2 LQKENI. With V trimmed by 6 bases and J by 4 bases, 4 bases remained unmatched. The CDR3 length is 15 residues. For the CDR3, the DNA is TGTGCCAGCTCGCCCGGGACAGGGTATAATTCACCCCTCCACTTT. It is translated as CASSPGTGYNSPLHF.

The V gene is TRBV6-5, the J gene TRBJ1-2; D is uncertain. The CDR3 totals 13 residues. Germline CDR1 and CDR2: MNHEY and SVGAGI. V was shortened by 7 bases and J by 5 bases, with 14 bases between the two germline ends. The CDR3 DNA is TGTGCCAGCACCCTGGACTGGGGTTATGGCTACACCTTC. This sequence encodes CASTLDWGYGYTF.

The chain combines TRBV6-5 with TRBJ1-2, with TRBD1 identical over 11 bases. V gave up 6 bases and J gave up 5 bases; unmatched junction bases: 8. CDR1 is MNHEY and CDR2 is SVGAGI in the germline V gene. The CDR3 is 15 amino acids. The CDR3 nucleotides are TGTGCCAGCAGAGGAGGCGGACAGGGGGCTTATGGCTACACCTTC. It encodes CASRGGGQGAYGYTF.

This chain joins TRBV28 and TRBJ1-3, with D perhaps TRBD1 (5 bases). The CDR3 is 14 residues long. Germline V CDR1 and CDR2: MDHEN, SYDVKM. The V end was cut by 8 bases, the J end by 2 bases, with 13 bases between. CDR3 sequence: CASAGTDTGNTIYF. The DNA for the CDR3 is TGTGCCAGCGCCGGGACTGACACTGGAAACACCATATATTTT. The full variable domain, rest sourced from reference TRBV28 and TRBJ1-3, is DVKVTQSSRYLVKRTGEKVFLECVQDMDHENMFWYRQDPGLGLRLIYFSYDVKMKEKGDIPEGYSVSREKKERFSLILESASTNQTSMYLCASAGTDTGNTIYFGEGSWLTVV.

This clone was detected only a few times. V gene TRBV4-1 combines with J gene TRBJ1-2, with D perhaps TRBD1 (5 bases). The germline gives CDR1 MGHRA, CDR2 YSYEKL. V shed 0 bases and J shed 4 bases, with 18 bases lying between them. This CDR3 has 17 residues. In nucleotides, the CDR3 is TGCGCCAGCAGCCAAGATTCGTTACAGGCGCAATCCTATGGCTACACCTTC. Its protein product is CASSQDSLQAQSYGYTF.

The rearrangement links TRBV7-9 to TRBJ2-1, with 10 bases aligning to TRBD2. This CDR3 has 15 amino acids. Trimming at V came to 3 bases and at J to 7 bases, leaving 6 bases not matched to a gene. Germline CDR1 is SEHNR and CDR2 is FQNEAQ (reference sequence). In nucleotides, the CDR3 is TGTGCCAGCAGCTTCAGCGGGGGGGCTGGAAATGAGCAGTTCTTC. This encodes CASSFSGGAGNEQFF.

The J gene is TRBJ2-3, the V gene TRBV11-3, with 8 bases aligning to TRBD2. Per the germline V gene, CDR1 is SGHNT and CDR2 is YENEEA. This CDR3 comprises 15 residues. V was clipped by 4 bases and J by 5 bases; unmatched bases: 8. This CDR3 reads CASSYRAGEVDTQYF. For the CDR3, the DNA is TGTGCCAGCAGCTACCGAGCGGGGGAGGTAGATACGCAGTATTTT.

The chain combines TRBV6-5 with TRBJ1-3; possibly TRBD1 for D (6 bases). The CDR3 covers 13 residues. V gave up 8 bases and J gave up 3 bases, with 11 bases separating them. Germline V gene lookup returns CDR1 MNHEY and CDR2 SVGAGI. The DNA of the CDR3 is TGTGCCAGCGGAACAGGGCATGGAAACACCATATATTTT. Protein product: CASGTGHGNTIYF.

V usage is TRBV10-3 and J usage is TRBJ1-3; D is possibly TRBD1 (6 bases). The CDR3 loop spans 15 amino acids. V lost 7 bases to trimming and J lost 0 bases, with 13 bases between them. Germline CDR1 ENHRY, CDR2 SYGVKD. DNA of the CDR3: TGTGCCATCAAGGACAGCAGTTCCTCTGGAAACACCATATATTTT. It translates to CAIKDSSSSGNTIYF.

V gene TRBV9 combines with J gene TRBJ1-3, with 9 bases lining up with TRBD1. Germline CDR1 SGDLS, CDR2 YYNGEE. This CDR3 has 18 residues. J lost 1 base, V lost 0 bases, and 8 bases had no gene match. Written as DNA, the CDR3 is TGTGCCAGCAGCGTAGAGGGACAGGGAGGAGGATCTGGAAACACCATATATTTT. Translating gives CASSVEGQGGGSGNTIYF.